This entry concerns a single T cell receptor (beta chain). This record belongs to a study of tumor-infiltrating lymphocytes in oesophageal squamous cell carcinoma. CDR1 SGHVS and CDR2 FQNEAQ come from the germline V gene. This CDR3 has 15 amino acids. One entry per CDR3 protein, called by TCRdb with MiXCR from the PCR reads. The sample records roughly 14,000 distinct CDR3 sequences, roughly 44% being singletons. The origin of this receptor is a male donor with esophageal squamous cell carcinoma. Sequencing input: blood. The rearrangement links TRBV7-8 to TRBJ1-2; possible D gene TRBD1, 5 bases. The DNA end is more similar to TRBJ2-5, so the J call may be wrong. The CDR3 protein is CASSLGAGRRETQYF. CDR3 in DNA: TGTGCCAGCAGCTTAGGGGCAGGGCGACGAGAGACCCAGTACTTC.